This T cell receptor (beta chain) was obtained from a study of low-dose radiotherapy and immunotherapy resistance in tumors. About the study: The regimen for patients comprised intravenous nivolumab 240 mg every two weeks plus intravenous ipilimumab 1 mg/kg every six weeks. Intravenous cyclophosphamide 200 mg/m2 was given every two weeks, one day before radiation and immunotherapy.

At least ten counts were recorded for this clonotype. Time point here: before trial treatment. TRAV- and TRBV-specific primers were used for first-strand cDNA, which covered alpha and beta chains. The authors amplified TCRs for 20 PCR cycles with a constant-region primer and a V-primer adapter. TCRdb used MiXCR to reprocess the reads, holding one entry per CDR3 protein. The repertoire holds 80,000 to 90,000 distinct CDR3 sequences, with over 15% as singletons. Germline values: CDR1 KGHDR, CDR2 SFDVKD. J was trimmed by 10 bases and V by 4 bases; bases with no gene match: 6. This CDR3 contains 13 residues.

The chain links TRBV24-1 to TRBJ2-1, with 7 bases identical to TRBD1. The sequence was obtained from a male donor with prostate cancer. Sequenced material: PBMCs, taken before treatment. DNA of the CDR3: TGTGCCACCAGTGACCCTGGACAGGTCGAGCAGTTCTTC. This codes for CATSDPGQVEQFF.